This is a list of T cell receptor beta chains from one sample in a study of graft-versus-host responses after intestinal transplantation. No antigen has been assigned to these receptors. TCRdb keeps only in-frame clones here, not all; method: immunoSEQ multiplex PCR. The sample contains about 100,000 clones, more than 75% of which appear only once. This sample comprised unstimulated CD4+ T cells sorted from spleen or lymph node cells, obtained before transplant. These receptors all stem from a human donor who was the organ donor for an intestinal transplant. CDR3s include the opening cysteine and the closing phenylalanine or tryptophan. A D gene is named only where the DNA matches it firmly. Clone size is shown for a subset of rows, as once, few, many or a class of expanded clone.

cdr3_nt cdr3_aa clone_size j_call d_call v_call
TGTGCCAGCAGTGATATACTCAGGGGGTTTGGCAATCAGCCCCAGCATTTT CASSDILRGFGNQPQHF few TRBJ1-5 TRBD1 TRBV6-1
TGTGCCAGCAGCTTATCGGAGCCAGGAAACACCATATATTTT CASSLSEPGNTIYF . TRBJ1-3 . TRBV7-6
TGTGCCAGCAGCGTAGCGGGGGGCCGCACAGATACGCAGTATTTT CASSVAGGRTDTQYF . TRBJ2-3 TRBD2 TRBV11-2
TGTGCCAGCAGCCAAGTGGGTATCCCCTACGAGCAGTACTTC CASSQVGIPYEQYF . TRBJ2-7 . TRBV4-2
TGCAGTGCGAGAAAACAAGAGACCCAGTACTTC CSARKQETQYF . TRBJ2-5 . TRBV20-1
TGTGCCAGCAGTTACTCAGTGGGGGAAGAGACCCAGTACTTC CASSYSVGEETQYF . TRBJ2-5 . TRBV6-5
TGTGCCAGCAGCTACCGACGGGCGGGAAACACTGAAGCTTTCTTT CASSYRRAGNTEAFF . TRBJ1-1 . TRBV5-4
TGCGCCAGCAGTGAGTCCCGACAGAGTTCCGAAGCTTTCTTT CASSESRQSSEAFF once TRBJ1-1 . TRBV10-1
TGCGCCAGCAGCTTGGTTGGCGGAGACTACGAGCAGTACTTC CASSLVGGDYEQYF . TRBJ2-7 . TRBV5-1
TGTGCCAGCAGCGCCGGGACTGCCCTCTCTGGGGCCAACGTCCTGACTTTC CASSAGTALSGANVLTF . TRBJ2-6 . TRBV2
TGTGCCTGGAGTCCGAATGGGGGACCGCCCCAGCATTTT CAWSPNGGPPQHF . TRBJ1-5 . TRBV30
TGTGCCAGCAGGCCCATCTCGGACGAAGCTTTCTTT CASRPISDEAFF . TRBJ1-1 . TRBV28
TGTGCCAGCAGGAAAGACAGGGGGCTAAACGAGCAGTACTTC CASRKDRGLNEQYF . TRBJ2-7 TRBD1 TRBV6-1
TGTGCCATCCGACAGGGGGGAGTTAATTCACCCCTCCACTTT CAIRQGGVNSPLHF . TRBJ1-6 TRBD1 TRBV6-1
TGTGCCAGCAGATCGGGGAGGCGGGAGACCCAGTACTTC CASRSGRRETQYF . TRBJ2-5 . TRBV7-8
TGCGCCAGCAGCTTCTCACTAGCGGGGGGGCAAGAGACCCAGTACTTC CASSFSLAGGQETQYF . TRBJ2-5 TRBD2 TRBV5-1
TGCGCCAGCAGCCCCGGGACAGGGGGCGTTAACACTGAAGCTTTCTTT CASSPGTGGVNTEAFF . TRBJ1-1 TRBD1 TRBV4-1
TGTGCCAGCTCCTCGCAACCCCCTCAAGGGCAGTTCTTC CASSSQPPQGQFF . TRBJ2-1 . TRBV18
TGTGCCAGCAGCTCCCACCAGGGGGTTAGGGCCTACGAGCAGTACTTC CASSSHQGVRAYEQYF . TRBJ2-7 TRBD1 TRBV5-5
TGTGCCAGCAGCTCTGGACAGGGGGCCTTTCTCTACGAGCAGTACTTC CASSSGQGAFLYEQYF . TRBJ2-7 TRBD1 TRBV7-8
TGTGCCAGTTTATACCGGGACAGGGGAGTCGAGCAGTACTTC CASLYRDRGVEQYF . TRBJ2-7 TRBD1 TRBV6-5
TGTGCCAGCATTAGGGCACTCAATCAGCCCCAGCATTTT CASIRALNQPQHF . TRBJ1-5 . TRBV6-5
TGCAGCGTCGTTACAGGGTGGATGAACACTGAAGCTTTCTTT CSVVTGWMNTEAFF . TRBJ1-1 . TRBV29-1
TGTGCCAGTAGTATGAACGAAAACTATGGCTACACCTTC CASSMNENYGYTF . TRBJ1-2 . TRBV19
TGTGCCAGCGAGGAAGGGTGGACTGAAGCTTTCTTT CASEEGWTEAFF . TRBJ1-1 . TRBV5-8
TGTGCCAGCGCCCAGGGGGGCTGGGAGACCCAGTACTTC CASAQGGWETQYF . TRBJ2-5 . TRBV5-6
TGTGCCAGCACCAACCCTCTTAGGGGACTAGCGGGGGGGAACTCCTACGAGCAGTACTTC CASTNPLRGLAGGNSYEQYF . TRBJ2-7 TRBD2 TRBV28
TGTGCCAGCTCCGGGCTTATTGGACAGCCCCAGCATTTT CASSGLIGQPQHF . TRBJ1-5 . TRBV18
TGTGCCAGCTCACGATCCGGAGGACAGAATGAAAAACTGTTTTTT CASSRSGGQNEKLFF . TRBJ1-4 . TRBV18
TGTGCCAGTAGTATAGGGACAGTAAACAATGAGCAGTTCTTC CASSIGTVNNEQFF once TRBJ2-1 . TRBV19
TGTGCCAGCAGTTACGCAACAGGGGGCTATGGCTACACCTTC CASSYATGGYGYTF . TRBJ1-2 TRBD1 TRBV6-5
TGTGCCAGCAGGATTTTAGATACGCAGTATTTT CASRILDTQYF . TRBJ2-3 . TRBV2
TGCGCCAGCAGCTGGGGGACAGCTGGGGGAACGTATGGCTACACCTTC CASSWGTAGGTYGYTF . TRBJ1-2 TRBD1 TRBV5-1
TGTGCCAGCAGCTTAGCGGGCCTGGAGACCCAGTACTTC CASSLAGLETQYF . TRBJ2-5 . TRBV7-9
TGTGCCAGCAGCGTAGCATCGGACAGCCAAGAGACCCAGTACTTC CASSVASDSQETQYF once TRBJ2-5 . TRBV9
TGTGCCAGCAGTTTCCCCACAAGCCTAAACTCCTACGAGCAGTACTTC CASSFPTSLNSYEQYF . TRBJ2-7 . TRBV28
TGTGCCAGCAGTTTTGGGACACCGAGTACTGAAGCTTTCTTT CASSFGTPSTEAFF . TRBJ1-1 . TRBV28
TGTGCCAGCAGCTCCCCGACAGGGACTAATGAAAAACTGTTTTTT CASSSPTGTNEKLFF . TRBJ1-4 TRBD1 TRBV28
TGCAGCGTTGAGGGGGAAGCCGTTAACTATGGCTACACCTTC CSVEGEAVNYGYTF . TRBJ1-2 . TRBV29-1
TGTGCCTGGAGTTGGTACAGGGGGCGCAGCTATGGCTACACCTTC CAWSWYRGRSYGYTF . TRBJ1-2 TRBD1 TRBV30
TGTGCCAGTACCCCGCGGTTACGGACTAATTCACCCCTCCACTTT CASTPRLRTNSPLHF . TRBJ1-6 . TRBV19
TGCAGTGCTAGCGATGGCTACACCTTC CSASDGYTF . TRBJ1-2 . TRBV20-1
TGTGCCAGCAGAGGCGGTAACCAAGAGACCCAGTACTTC CASRGGNQETQYF . TRBJ2-5 . TRBV6-1
TGTGCCAGCAGTTACCGGGACAGGTATTCACCCCTCCACTTT CASSYRDRYSPLHF . TRBJ1-6 TRBD1 TRBV6-5
TGTGCCAGCAGTGGGCTTTCCGAGGGAAAACTGTTTTTT CASSGLSEGKLFF once TRBJ1-4 . TRBV6-5
TGTGCCAGCAGCCAAGGAGACAGGGGGGAGGGCTACACCTTC CASSQGDRGEGYTF . TRBJ1-2 TRBD1 TRBV4-2
TGTGCCAGCTCAACAGCCTACGAGCAGTACTTC CASSTAYEQYF once TRBJ2-7 . TRBV18
TGTGCCAGCTCACCAGGGGCTGGGGCCAACGTCCTGACTTTC CASSPGAGANVLTF . TRBJ2-6 . TRBV18
TGTGCCAGCAGACGACTAGCGGGGGCCTACGAGCAGTACTTC CASRRLAGAYEQYF . TRBJ2-7 TRBD2 TRBV5-4
TGTGCCTGGAGGACAGGGGCTGAAGCTTTCTTT CAWRTGAEAFF . TRBJ1-1 TRBD1 TRBV30
TGTGCCAGCAGCTTAGGTGGCCAGGGCTACGAGCAGTACTTC CASSLGGQGYEQYF . TRBJ2-7 . TRBV7-3
TGTGCCAGCAGCTTAGATCGGGGGCGCGAGCAGTACTTC CASSLDRGREQYF . TRBJ2-7 . TRBV7-3
TGTGCCAGCAGCCGGACAGGGCCCTCGACTCACAGGGAGGGGGGCTCCTACAATGAGCAGTTCTTC CASSRTGPSTHREGGSYNEQFF . TRBJ2-1 . TRBV14
TGTGCCAGCAAATGGTTGGACAGGGGAGGGGACGAGCAGTACTTC CASKWLDRGGDEQYF . TRBJ2-7 TRBD1 TRBV2